This T cell receptor beta chain was sequenced during a study of regulatory T cells in long-lasting Graves disease (dated by TCRdb to 2020 to 2022). For the wider study: Persistent Graves' disease meant more than 5 years of antithyroid drug treatment with TSH receptor autoantibodies that stayed positive. Persistent Graves' disease patients were compared with newly diagnosed Graves' disease patients by peripheral blood TCR sequencing and RNA sequencing. The study was conducted in China and was registered as a clinical trial. A total of about 35 samples underwent TCR sequencing: some 13 from persistent and some 20 from newly diagnosed Graves' disease patients. Antithyroid drugs had been taken for 10 to 13 years on average by persistent Graves' disease patients in the clinical cohort. The full study reports these points: Persistent Graves' disease patients showed lower TCR Shannon entropy and fewer highly expanded clones than newly diagnosed patients, suggesting clonal expansion. The study examined only peripheral blood because the primary lesion, thyroid tissue, could not be accessed. The authors acknowledged the small sample size as a limitation that may reduce accuracy. Persistent patients shared more public clonotypes among themselves (around 3,000) than newly diagnosed patients did (more than 950). TRBV28, TRBJ1-2 and TRBJ2-5 were preferentially used in persistent disease, while TRBV20-1 and TRBJ2-1 were favored in newly diagnosed disease. Only the TCR beta chain was sequenced and analyzed.

According to the germline V gene, CDR1 reads SNHLY and CDR2 reads FYNNEI. Trimming costs V 6 bases and J 7 bases, and their ends lie 22 bases apart. The cysteine opens and the phenylalanine closes a CDR3 of 16 amino acids. The retained sequence is limited to the CDR3, 48 bases, with the frame set at the first base. Sample time point, as interpreted from the label and publication: persistent/refractory GD, antithyroid drugs over 5 years with positive TRAb. For both TCR sequencing and RNA sequencing, RNA was extracted from PBMCs in TRIzol. The diagnosis of Graves' disease was made according to American Thyroid Association guidelines. The patients came from an endocrinology department in Xi'an, China. Each patient gave roughly 10 milliliters of peripheral blood, collected in an EDTA anticoagulant tube. Ficoll Paque Plus density gradient separation was used to isolate PBMCs, and no further T cell sorting was performed. An Agilent 2100 Bioanalyzer and agarose gel were used to assess RNA quality, and a NanoDrop 2000 was used to measure RNA concentration.

Library generation was performed with multiplex PCR. Sequencing was performed on an Illumina HiSeq 4000. iRepertoire HTBI primers and Arm-PCR amplification of CDR3 regions were used to construct TCR beta libraries. Before sequencing, the PCR products underwent gel purification. Turning to the authors' computational methods: Gene usage analysis of CDR3 amino acid clonotypes relied on the roughly 58 TRBV and 14 TRBJ segments identified across samples. COPE and FqMerger were used to merge the filtered high-quality paired reads into contigs. BLAST was used to align contigs to IMGT TRBV, TRBD and TRBJ reference genes, with CDR3 defined following IMGT. Any clonotype with a frequency above 0.1% was counted as a highly expanded clone. Repertoire diversity was measured by Shannon entropy, and V-J evenness by the Gini coefficient. A clonotype found in more than one individual was treated as public. TCRdb ran its own pipeline on the public reads, namely fastp trimming at Q25 and MiXCR clone calling, and kept in-frame beta chains. Records with the same CDR3 protein are collapsed into one entry carrying the most frequent genes and DNA. None of the V and J calls come from the authors' own analysis; TCRdb made them. Here the sample has fewer than 550,000 distinct CDR3 sequences; around a fifth occur a single time. Roughly 7.7% of the sample is taken by the ten largest.

This clonotype is judged medium-sized (0.01 to 0.1%). The antigen it recognizes is unknown. Base qualities are missing; no much larger clone stands one base away. The sequence is built from TRBV2 and TRBJ1-5, and perhaps TRBD1 as D gene, on 5 matching bases. This sample comprised peripheral blood mononuclear cells (PBMCs), obtained when the disease was refractory, from a patient treated with antithyroid drugs. This TCR derives from a female donor with Graves disease. The nucleotide sequence reads as follows: TGTGCCAGCAGCTCCCCTCGGCAGGGTTTGGACCAGCCCCAGCATTTT. Translated, it gives CASSSPRQGLDQPQHF.